The 27 T cell receptor beta chains reported below all come from one sample, sequenced in a study of blood T cell repertoires in COVID-19. This table comes from immunoSEQ multiplex PCR, and its TCRdb copy is limited to in-frame clones, with some not included. The sample gives under 150,000 clones, 80% to 90% of which show up once; 8% is in the top ten. Sequenced material: peripheral blood. All receptors derive from a woman aged 55-70 years with COVID-19, enrolled during active disease.

The J gene is TRBJ1-3, the V gene TRBV6-5; maybe TRBD1 (5 bases). CDR3 length equals 14 residues. The germline V gene encodes CDR1 MNHEY and CDR2 SVGAGI. V dropped 9 bases and J dropped 0 bases, with 12 bases sitting between them. The CDR3, as DNA: TGTGCCAGGGAGGGGACCCTCTCTGGAAACACCATATATTTT. This encodes CAREGTLSGNTIYF.

The J gene is TRBJ2-5, the V gene TRBV7-3; perhaps TRBD2 as D (5 bases). Germline-derived CDR1 and CDR2 are SGHTA and FQGTGA. This CDR3 is 12 amino acids long. V was cut by 5 bases and J by 5 bases, with 9 bases left in between. The CDR3 sequence is CASSDPGETQYF. Written as DNA, the CDR3 is TGTGCCAGCAGCGATCCGGGGGAGACCCAGTACTTC.

V gene TRBV30 combines with J gene TRBJ1-1; D remains unclear. CDR1 is GTSNPN, CDR2 SVGIG, per germline (reference sequence). The V gene lost 2 bases and the J gene lost 0 bases, with 10 bases spanning the gap. The CDR3 runs 14 residues. The DNA of the CDR3 is TGTGCCTGGAGTCACGGGTTCATGAACACTGAAGCTTTCTTT. Translated: CAWSHGFMNTEAFF.

This chain links TRBV27 with TRBJ2-7; D gene unclear. The V gene's germline CDR1 is MNHEY and CDR2 SMNVEV (reference sequence). The CDR3 is made up of 15 amino acids. Trimming removed 4 bases at V and 2 bases at J, with 15 bases between. The CDR3 DNA is TGTGCCAGCAGTTCCACAGCTACCGATACCTACGAGCAGTACTTC. Its translation: CASSSTATDTYEQYF.

The chain links TRBV11-2 to TRBJ2-2; a possible D gene is TRBD2 (6 bases). Germline CDR1 reads SGHAT; CDR2 reads FQNNGV. The ends were cut back, 2 bases at V and 2 bases at J, with 15 bases in the middle. CDR3 length equals 17 residues. DNA for the CDR3: TGTGCCAGCAGCTTACTTTCGGCTAGCGATAACACCGGGGAGCTGTTTTTT. It is translated as CASSLLSASDNTGELFF. The whole variable domain, filled in from reference TRBV11-2 and TRBJ2-2, reads EAGVAQSPRYKIIEKRQSVAFWCNPISGHATLYWYQQILGQGPKLLIQFQNNGVVDDSQLPKDRFSAERLKGVDSTLKIQPAKLEDSAVYLCASSLLSASDNTGELFFGEGSRLTVL.

This rearrangement joins TRBV5-4 to TRBJ2-2; 8 bases are a match to TRBD2. The CDR3 covers 17 residues. After removal of 1 base from V and 4 bases from J, the junction contained 9 bases not matched to a gene. The germline V gene encodes CDR1 SGHNT and CDR2 YYREEE (reference sequence). CDR3 nucleotides: TGTGCCAGCAGCTTGCCCCGTGGCGGGGGGTCCACCGGGGAGCTGTTTTTT. Amino acid sequence: CASSLPRGGGSTGELFF.

The rearrangement joins TRBV12-3 or TRBV12-4 to TRBJ1-5; the D gene is possibly TRBD1 (5 bases). There are 13 residues in the CDR3. Trimming removed 7 bases from V and 9 bases from J, with 16 bases in between. The CDR3 DNA reads as TGTGCCAGCACCTTGGGGGGATCTGGGCCCCAGCATTTT. Residues: CASTLGGSGPQHF.

The rearrangement links TRBV19 to TRBJ1-4; D is undetermined. Trimming removed 5 bases from V and 3 bases from J, with 16 bases in between. CDR1 and CDR2 (germline): LNHDA, SQIVND (reference sequence). This CDR3 is 16 amino acids long. CDR3 residues: CASSLGKEASNEKLFF. CDR3 nucleotides: TGTGCCAGTAGTCTAGGGAAAGAGGCCTCTAATGAAAAACTGTTTTTT.

This clone was seen just once. The J gene is TRBJ1-2, the V gene TRBV7-9; TRBD1 agrees at 8 bases. The CDR3 is made up of 16 amino acids. The trim removed 2 bases at V and 5 bases at J, leaving 10 bases unmatched. Germline CDR1 and CDR2: SEHNR and FQNEAQ (reference sequence). CDR3 nucleotides: TGTGCCAGCAGCTTACCGGACAGGGAGGAAGCTTATGGCTACACCTTC. Translated, it gives CASSLPDREEAYGYTF.

The CDR3 sequence is CASSEARSSTYEQYF. DNA for the CDR3: TGTGCCAGCAGTGAAGCGCGAAGTTCTACCTACGAGCAGTACTTC. The rearrangement joins TRBV2 to TRBJ2-7; D is ambiguous. The germline gives CDR1 SNHLY, CDR2 FYNNEI. The CDR3 sequence is 15 residues long. Trimming cost V 0 bases and J 2 bases, with 11 bases left between them.

The V and J genes are TRBV24-1 and TRBJ1-2, with 7 bases aligning to TRBD1. CDR1 KGHDR and CDR2 SFDVKD come from the germline V gene. This CDR3 has 13 residues. V lost 1 base to trimming and J lost 6 bases; unmatched junction nucleotides: 1. The CDR3 is CATSDLTGDGYTF. In DNA, the CDR3 is TGTGCCACCAGTGATTTAACAGGGGATGGCTACACCTTC.

V gene TRBV29-1 combines with J gene TRBJ2-5, with D possibly TRBD2 on 5 matching bases. CDR1 is SQVTM and CDR2 is ANQGSEA in the germline V gene. Between the trimmed V and J ends, which lost 3 bases and 5 bases, there was a span of 13 bases. The CDR3 covers 13 residues. CDR3 coding DNA: TGCAGCGTTGATGTCAGGCGAGGGGAGACCCAGTACTTC. It specifies CSVDVRRGETQYF.

The chain is built from TRBV19 and TRBJ2-2, with TRBD1 identical over 8 bases. CDR1 and CDR2 (germline): LNHDA, SQIVND (reference sequence). This CDR3 region has 16 residues. With V trimmed by 5 bases and J by 8 bases, 13 bases remained unmatched. The CDR3 DNA reads TGTGCCAGTAGTTTAATCCTACGACAGGGGAAGGGGGAGCTGTTTTTT. It codes for CASSLILRQGKGELFF.

The chain couples TRBV11-2 to TRBJ1-6; 9 bases agree with TRBD1. This CDR3 has 18 amino acids. V gave up 2 bases and J gave up 0 bases; unmatched junction bases: 5. Germline assignment: CDR1 SGHAT and CDR2 FQNNGV. CDR3 bases: TGTGCCAGCAGCTTAAGGGGGACAGGGAGCTCCTATAATTCACCCCTCCACTTT. This codes for CASSLRGTGSSYNSPLHF.

The CDR3 is CASSTPERGAVYEQYF. CDR3 sequence (DNA): TGTGCCAGTAGTACCCCCGAGCGGGGGGCCGTCTACGAGCAGTACTTC. V and J are TRBV19 and TRBJ2-7; 9 bases fit TRBD2. The CDR3 spans 16 residues. Trimming took 4 bases from V and 3 from J; bases not matched to a gene: 10. From germline, CDR1 is LNHDA and CDR2 SQIVND (reference sequence).

This chain links TRBV11-1 with TRBJ1-2; no clear D gene. V was trimmed by 0 bases and J by 4 bases, leaving 15 bases between them. Per germline, CDR1 SGHAT and CDR2 FQDESV (reference sequence). This CDR3 comprises 16 residues. The CDR3 loop reads CASSLAGSETSYGYTF. CDR3 nucleotides: TGTGCCAGCAGCTTAGCTGGGAGCGAGACTTCCTATGGCTACACCTTC.

This chain uses TRBV10-1 with TRBJ2-2; D is unclear. Germline assignment: CDR1 WNHNN and CDR2 SYGVQD (reference sequence). The ends were cut back, 2 bases at V and 5 bases at J, with 6 bases in the middle. There are 13 residues in the CDR3. DNA of the CDR3: TGCGCCAGCAGTGAGATTAGTACCGGGGAGCTGTTTTTT. Encoded protein: CASSEISTGELFF.

The chain combines TRBV10-3 with TRBJ1-1, with 7 bases lining up with TRBD1. CDR3 length equals 13 residues. Germline CDR1 is ENHRY and CDR2 is SYGVKD. After removal of 7 bases from V and 1 base from J, the junction contained 3 bases not matched to a gene. The CDR3 DNA is TGTGCCATCACCAGACAGGGGAACACTGAAGCTTTCTTT. Encoded protein: CAITRQGNTEAFF.

V is TRBV5-1 and J is TRBJ2-7; possible D gene TRBD1, 5 bases. This CDR3 is 14 amino acids long. Per the germline V gene, CDR1 is SGHRS and CDR2 is YFSETQ. V was cut by 1 base and J by 1 base, with 9 bases left in between. The CDR3 coding sequence is TGCGCCAGCAGCTTGACGACAGTTTCCTACGAGCAGTACTTC. Its protein product is CASSLTTVSYEQYF.

The genes are TRBV7-2 and TRBJ2-7; D unclear. Trimming removed 4 bases at V and 4 bases at J, with 11 bases between. CDR1 and CDR2 from the germline V gene are SGHTA and FQGNSA. The CDR3 runs to 13 residues. The CDR3 reads CASSSGLHYEQYF. The CDR3 DNA sequence: TGTGCCAGCAGCTCCGGGTTACATTACGAGCAGTACTTC.

This chain connects TRBV9 to TRBJ1-2; a possible D gene is TRBD1 (5 bases). The V and J ends lost 4 bases and 0 bases respectively, with 7 bases between them. This CDR3 is 13 amino acids long. Looked up from germline, CDR1 is SGDLS and CDR2 is YYNGEE. This chain's CDR3 is CASSRTSNYGYTF. The DNA of the CDR3 is TGTGCCAGCAGCAGGACATCTAACTATGGCTACACCTTC.

This clone was recorded only once. The gene calls are TRBV7-9 and TRBJ1-1; a possible D gene is TRBD1 (5 bases). CDR3 length: 12 amino acids. CDR1 SEHNR and CDR2 FQNEAQ come from the germline V gene (reference sequence). The CDR3 DNA is TGTGCAACGGAGGGACGGGGGACTGAAGCTTTCTTT. Its protein product is CATEGRGTEAFF.

This rearrangement joins TRBV20-1 to TRBJ2-7, with D tentatively TRBD1 (6 bases). Trimming left V 2 bases short and J 7 bases short, with 9 bases between. The CDR3 consists of 11 residues. Looked up from germline, CDR1 is DFQATT and CDR2 is SNEGSKA (reference sequence). The CDR3 is CSARIRGEQYF. CDR3 DNA: TGCAGTGCTAGAATCAGGGGAGAGCAGTACTTC.

This chain uses TRBV14 with TRBJ2-6; 8 positions match TRBD1. Germline-derived CDR1 and CDR2 are SGHDN and FVKESK. V gave up 6 bases and J gave up 4 bases; unmatched junction bases: 11. There are 17 residues in the CDR3. CDR3: CASSPDRGWYGANVLTF. The DNA of the CDR3 is TGTGCCAGCAGTCCCGACAGGGGCTGGTACGGGGCCAACGTCCTGACTTTC. Complete variable domain (other parts from reference TRBV14 and TRBJ2-6): EAGVTQFPSHSVIEKGQTVTLRCDPISGHDNLYWYRRVMGKEIKFLLHFVKESKQDESGMPNNRFLAERTGGTYSTLKVQPAELEDSGVYFCASSPDRGWYGANVLTFGAGSRLTVL.

DNA of the CDR3: TGCGCCAGCAGAGGAGGGGACGGCTACGAGCAGTACTTC. Protein: CASRGGDGYEQYF. The chain is built from TRBV5-1 and TRBJ2-7; D possibly corresponds to TRBD2 (6 bases). V was cut by 5 bases and J by 3 bases, with 12 bases left in between. The germline gives CDR1 SGHRS, CDR2 YFSETQ. This CDR3 region has 13 residues.

This chain links TRBV4-2 with TRBJ1-2, with D possibly TRBD1 on 6 matching bases. CDR1 is LGHNA and CDR2 is YNFKEQ in the germline V gene. CDR3 length: 15 amino acids. Trimming took 0 bases from V and 0 from J, leaving 8 bases between them. The chain's CDR3 is CASSQDEGANYGYTF. The CDR3 nucleotides are TGTGCCAGCAGCCAAGATGAGGGGGCTAACTATGGCTACACCTTC.

CDR3 loop: CSVWTGTNQPQHF. As DNA, the CDR3 is TGCAGCGTTTGGACAGGGACGAATCAGCCCCAGCATTTT. J is TRBJ1-5 and V is TRBV29-1; 8 positions agree with TRBD1. Germline V lookup: CDR1 SQVTM, CDR2 ANQGSEA. The CDR3 runs 13 residues. J was trimmed by 4 bases and V by 5 bases; bases with no gene match: 4.